One and the same sample provided the 2 T cell receptor beta chains below, sequenced in a study of T cell clonotyping in hematopoietic cell transplantation. Using immunoSEQ multiplex PCR, the repertoire was profiled, and TCRdb retains in-frame clones only, with some absent. The sample includes about 4,600 clones, approximately 80% of them seen just once. Material: peripheral blood mononuclear cells, obtained 100 days after allogeneic stem cell transplant. These receptors originate from a female patient in her 50s who had an allogeneic stem cell transplant from an unrelated donor, so the T cells may come from the graft donor. Some clones in this sample may be carry-over from other donors' samples.

The J gene is TRBJ1-2, the V gene TRBV4-2; tentatively, D is TRBD1 (6 bases). Looked up from germline, CDR1 is LGHNA and CDR2 is YNFKEQ. The CDR3 runs 13 residues. V lost 4 bases to trimming and J lost 4 bases, with 10 bases between them. CDR3 coding DNA: TGTGCCAGCAGCCGATGGGACACCTATGGCTACACCTTC. Its protein product is CASSRWDTYGYTF.

This sequence joins TRBV5-1 and TRBJ2-7; D possibly corresponds to TRBD1 (6 bases). V lost 3 bases and J 3 bases, leaving 13 bases between the germline ends. Germline CDR1 and CDR2: SGHRS and YFSETQ. The CDR3 is 14 amino acids. The CDR3 reads CASSSGTPLYEQYF. Here the CDR3 DNA reads TGCGCCAGCAGCTCCGGGACACCCCTCTACGAGCAGTACTTC.